The rows below give T cell receptor beta chains drawn from one sample of a study of blood T cells in healthy people across ages. Each CDR3 protein is one row after TCRdb ran MiXCR on the 5' RACE reads. The table has around 1.5 million distinct CDR3 sequences, around 55% seen once. Sequencing was carried out using blood. These TCRs come from a man aged 18-30 years in good health. Each CDR3 is given with its conserved first and last residue. Each record gives: J gene, CDR3 length, V gene, D gene, CDR3 protein. A D gene is named only where the DNA matches it firmly.

TRBJ1-1 14 TRBV7-2 . CASNIGHLNTGAFF
TRBJ1-2 13 TRBV3-1 TRBD1 CASSPYRGYGYTF
TRBJ1-1 14 TRBV10-3 . CAIMAGQGRPEAFF
TRBJ2-3 13 TRBV11-3 TRBD2 CASAAGGTDTQYF
TRBJ2-1 19 TRBV15 . CATSREWGRRASSYNEQFF
. 16 TRBV4-1 TRBD1 CASSQETGQVSYEQYF
TRBJ2-7 15 TRBV2 . CASSVGPYPSYEQYF
TRBJ1-2 14 TRBV7-2 . CASSQQQTAYGYTF
TRBJ2-7 14 TRBV4-1 . CASSQGYAGSEQYF
TRBJ2-7 17 TRBV4-1 . CASSQVLASKGGYEQYF
TRBJ2-5 17 TRBV3-1 TRBD2 CASSQDSGLSTGETQYF
TRBJ2-1 14 TRBV5-1 . CASSLGGQGGEQFF
TRBJ1-1 14 TRBV6-2/TRBV6-3 . CASRKGRVETEAFF
TRBJ1-5 16 TRBV28 TRBD1 CASTQGQGPLNQPQHF
TRBJ2-1 16 TRBV7-9 TRBD1 CASSFTPGQGDNEQFF
TRBJ2-5 15 TRBV5-1 . CASSASGTTQETQYF
TRBJ2-6 17 TRBV13 TRBD2 CASSYGLAGSGANVLTF
TRBJ2-7 13 TRBV27 TRBD1 CDSSWTGTYEQYF
TRBJ2-7 14 TRBV28 TRBD1 CASRLDRGDYEQYF
TRBJ2-1 16 TRBV4-2 TRBD2 CASSPRGSGGFNEQFF
TRBJ2-7 13 TRBV10-2 TRBD1 CAAAVGTGYEQYF
TRBJ2-7 13 TRBV7-2 TRBD1 CASSLRGPYEQYF
TRBJ2-1 16 TRBV7-9 . CASSPRLLLNYNEQFF
TRBJ2-1 19 TRBV4-1 . CASSQGPPPLGLSYNEQFF
TRBJ1-4 12 TRBV27 . CAGSGHGEKLFF
TRBJ2-3 11 TRBV7-2 . CASLSGDTQYF
TRBJ2-3 13 TRBV29-1 TRBD1 CSVERDRADTQYF
TRBJ2-1 13 TRBV12-3/TRBV12-4 . CASSFGQFNEQFF
TRBJ2-2 16 TRBV7-6 TRBD2 CASSSYGTSPTGELFF
TRBJ2-7 14 TRBV7-2 TRBD2 CASSPSGSSYEQYF
TRBJ2-1 13 TRBV25-1 . CASSEWGLDEQFF
TRBJ2-4 13 TRBV29-1 TRBD1 CSVRGTGSGEQYF
TRBJ1-2 16 TRBV6-5 . CASSLGPGDANYGYTF
TRBJ2-7 17 TRBV4-3 TRBD2 CASSQGTSGAHSYEQYF
TRBJ2-1 15 TRBV27 . CASSPGVRAFNEQFF
TRBJ2-1 14 TRBV27 . CASSQTAGYNEQFF
TRBJ2-7 14 TRBV28 TRBD1 CASRDRAFSYEQYF
TRBJ2-7 11 TRBV6-2/TRBV6-3 TRBD1 CASSRTGQQYF
TRBJ2-1 15 TRBV11-2 TRBD2 CASEIGGRAYNEQFF
TRBJ1-2 13 TRBV29-1 . CSVESPTAYGYTF
TRBJ2-1 12 TRBV10-3 . CAMGTGVNEQFF